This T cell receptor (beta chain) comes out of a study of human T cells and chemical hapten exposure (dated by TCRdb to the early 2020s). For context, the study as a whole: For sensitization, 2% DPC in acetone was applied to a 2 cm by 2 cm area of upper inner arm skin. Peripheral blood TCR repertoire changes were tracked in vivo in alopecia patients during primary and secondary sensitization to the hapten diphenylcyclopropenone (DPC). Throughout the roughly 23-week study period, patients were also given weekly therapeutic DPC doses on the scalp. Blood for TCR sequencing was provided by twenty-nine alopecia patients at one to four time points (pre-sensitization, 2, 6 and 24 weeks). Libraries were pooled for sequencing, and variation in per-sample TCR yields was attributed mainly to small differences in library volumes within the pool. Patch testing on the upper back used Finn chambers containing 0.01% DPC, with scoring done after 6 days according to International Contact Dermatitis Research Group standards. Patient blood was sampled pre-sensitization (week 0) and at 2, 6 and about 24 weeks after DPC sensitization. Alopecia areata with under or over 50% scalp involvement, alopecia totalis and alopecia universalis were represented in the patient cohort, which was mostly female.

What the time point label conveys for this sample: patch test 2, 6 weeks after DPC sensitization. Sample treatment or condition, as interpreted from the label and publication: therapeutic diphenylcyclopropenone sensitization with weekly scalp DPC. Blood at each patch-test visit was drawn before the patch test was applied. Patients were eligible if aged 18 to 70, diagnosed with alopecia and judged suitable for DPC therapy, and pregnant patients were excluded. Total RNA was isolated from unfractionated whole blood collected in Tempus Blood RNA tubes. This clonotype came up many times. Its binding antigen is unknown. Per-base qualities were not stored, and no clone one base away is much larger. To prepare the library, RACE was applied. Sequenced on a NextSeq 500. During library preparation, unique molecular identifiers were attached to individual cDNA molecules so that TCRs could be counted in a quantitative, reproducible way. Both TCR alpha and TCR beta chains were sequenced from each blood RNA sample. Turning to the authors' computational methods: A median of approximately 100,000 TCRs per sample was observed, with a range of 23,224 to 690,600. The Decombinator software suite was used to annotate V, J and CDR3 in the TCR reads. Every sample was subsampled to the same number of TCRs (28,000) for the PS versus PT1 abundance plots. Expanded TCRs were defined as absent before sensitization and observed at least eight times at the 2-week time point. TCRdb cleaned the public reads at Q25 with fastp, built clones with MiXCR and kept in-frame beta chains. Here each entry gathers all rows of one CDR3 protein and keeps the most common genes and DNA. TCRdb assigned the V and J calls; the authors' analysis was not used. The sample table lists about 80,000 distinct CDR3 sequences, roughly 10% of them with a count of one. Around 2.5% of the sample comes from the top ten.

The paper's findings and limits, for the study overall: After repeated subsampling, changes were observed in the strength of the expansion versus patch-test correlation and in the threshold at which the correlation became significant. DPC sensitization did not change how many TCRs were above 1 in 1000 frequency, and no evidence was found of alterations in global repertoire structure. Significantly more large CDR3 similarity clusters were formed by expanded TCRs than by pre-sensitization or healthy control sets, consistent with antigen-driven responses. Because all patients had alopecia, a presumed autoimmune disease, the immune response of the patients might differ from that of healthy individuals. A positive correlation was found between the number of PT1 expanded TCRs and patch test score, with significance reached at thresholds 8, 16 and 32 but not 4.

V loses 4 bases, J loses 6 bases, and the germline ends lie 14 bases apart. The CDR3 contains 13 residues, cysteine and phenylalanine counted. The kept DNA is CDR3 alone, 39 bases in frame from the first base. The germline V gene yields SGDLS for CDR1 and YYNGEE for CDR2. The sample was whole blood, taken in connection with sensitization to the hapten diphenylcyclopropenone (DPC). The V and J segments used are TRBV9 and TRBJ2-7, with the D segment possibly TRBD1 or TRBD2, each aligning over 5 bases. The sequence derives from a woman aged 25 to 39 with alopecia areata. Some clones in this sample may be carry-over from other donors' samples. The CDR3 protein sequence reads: CASSPQGPREQYF. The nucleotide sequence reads TGTGCCAGCAGCCCCCAGGGACCTCGCGAGCAGTACTTC.